Listed here are 2 T cell receptor beta chains from one sample, sequenced in a study of response to subunit inactivated influenza vaccine. TCRdb reprocessed the RT-PCR reads via MiXCR and lists one record per CDR3 protein. The sample holds under 550,000 distinct CDR3 sequences, 6.5% to 8% seen once. Sequencing was performed on PBMCs from blood, taken roughly 24 months after vaccination. Receptor source: a man aged 45 to 70 who received an inactivated influenza vaccine.

This clonotype was counted between two and nine times. It may be a read error: a sequence one base away is much more abundant. The V call is TRBV27, the J call TRBJ1-5, with unresolved D. This CDR3 contains 12 residues. CDR1 is MNHEY and CDR2 is SMNVEV in the germline V gene (reference sequence). CDR3 in amino acids: CASSSRNHPQHF. The CDR3 DNA follows: TGTGCCAGCAGTTCCCGCAATCATCCCCAGCATTTT.

The J gene is TRBJ1-5, the V gene TRBV5-1, with D uncertain. Between the trimmed V and J ends, which lost 7 bases and 3 bases, there was a span of 11 bases. Germline lookup yields CDR1 SGHRS and CDR2 YFSETQ. The CDR3 length is 13 residues. CDR3 in amino acids: CASSKGYNQPQHF. The CDR3 DNA reads TGCGCCAGCTCCAAGGGTTACAATCAGCCCCAGCATTTT.